This T cell receptor beta chain was obtained from a study of blood T cell repertoires in COVID-19 (dated by TCRdb to about 2020). About the study as a whole: Collaborator samples came from the United States, Italy and Spain and covered acute and convalescent phases of COVID-19. The material from the prospective study consisted of cDNA or gDNA derived from T cells, B-cell-depleted T cells, or PBMCs. The dataset comprised deeply sampled blood TCRbeta repertoires from subjects exposed to, actively infected with, or recovered from COVID-19. The repertoires were released in a freely available public database meant as a resource for research on the immune response to SARS-CoV-2. The samples were drawn from the first 160 participants of the ongoing ImmuneRACE study and from some 1,300 subjects provided by 6 global collaborators. Sample metadata almost always included a de-identified subject ID, COVID-19 status, age in years and sex. Where HLA class I and class II types were available, the types were taken from metadata supplied by the sample provider, not from assay-based typing. The full study reports these points: How much clinical and demographic metadata was included differed by source and by participant, and the metadata was provided uncurated.

From cysteine to phenylalanine, the CDR3 is 15 amino acids long. The CDR3 DNA has 45 bases and is translated from base 1. The germline V gene gives CDR1 as KGHSH and CDR2 as LQKENI. Trimming accounts for 4 bases at V and 7 bases at J, while the number of junction bases matched to no gene is 13. The immunoSEQ Assay, a bias-controlled multiplex PCR, was used to amplify TCRbeta CDR3 regions from genomic DNA. The original methods were these. Nucleated cell counts per sample were estimated from amplification of reference gene primers within the assay. To quantify the absolute abundance of each unique TCRbeta CDR3 rearrangement, sequence reads were collapsed and filtered. For each sample, productive Simpson clonality was calculated as the square root of Simpson's diversity index over productive rearrangements. This immuneACCESS table, as held by TCRdb, lists in-frame sequences with V and J called but not all clones. Of the missing ones, under half trace to an unresolved V gene in checked studies; the others have no known cause. From that table come the V and J calls and clone size; the DNA was used to work out D and trimming. This sample is represented by more than 100,000 clones; around four fifths of them were singletons. About 2.4% of the sample comes from the top ten.

Worth noting for this clone: Its target antigen remains unknown. Per-nucleotide qualities are absent, and no much larger clonotype sits a single base away.

Participants in the prospective study were aged roughly 18 to 95 years, lived in 24 United States geographic areas, and enrolled through a virtual design. To assign participants to cohorts, the prospective study relied on clinical history that participants themselves reported in a screening survey and a study questionnaire. In the prospective study, mobile phlebotomists collected whole blood, serum and a nasopharyngeal or oropharyngeal swab from each participant. Participants in the prospective study had the option to provide additional blood draws and questionnaires over a 2-month period. Blood samples from the prospective study were shipped frozen or at room temperature prior to DNA extraction.

The receptor was isolated from a man aged 40-55 years with acute COVID-19. The source material was PBMCs or T cells enriched from blood (not recorded which). The chain is encoded by TRBV18 joined to TRBJ2-7; 7 of the junction bases match TRBD1. The nucleotides read TGTGCCAGCTCACTCAGGAACAGGGGATTCCAGGAGCAGTACTTC. Translated, this is CASSLRNRGFQEQYF. With all but the CDR3 taken from the reference TRBV18 and TRBJ2-7 genes, the full variable domain is: NAGVMQNPRHLVRRRGQEARLRCSPMKGHSHVYWYRQLPEEGLKFMVYLQKENIIDESGMPKERFSAEFPKEGPSILRIQQVVRGDSAAYFCASSLRNRGFQEQYFGPGTRLTVT.